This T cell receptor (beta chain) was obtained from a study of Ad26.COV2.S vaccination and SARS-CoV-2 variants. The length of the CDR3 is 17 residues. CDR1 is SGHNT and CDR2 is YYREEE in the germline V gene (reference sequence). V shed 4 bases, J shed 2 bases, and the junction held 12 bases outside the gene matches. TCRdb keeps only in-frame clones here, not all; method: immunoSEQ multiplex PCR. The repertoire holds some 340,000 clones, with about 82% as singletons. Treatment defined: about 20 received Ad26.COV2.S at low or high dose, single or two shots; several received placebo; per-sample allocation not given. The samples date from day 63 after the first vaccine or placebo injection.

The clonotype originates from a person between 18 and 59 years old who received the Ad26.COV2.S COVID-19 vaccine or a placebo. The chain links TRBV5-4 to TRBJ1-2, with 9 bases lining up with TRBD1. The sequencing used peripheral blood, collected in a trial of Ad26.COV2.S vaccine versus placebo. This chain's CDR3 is CASSTRGTGLPNYGYTF. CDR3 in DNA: TGTGCCAGCAGCACCAGAGGGACAGGGCTGCCCAACTATGGCTACACCTTC.